The source of this T cell receptor beta chain is a study of T cell responses to AZD1222 COVID-19 vaccine. V dropped 5 bases and J dropped 10 bases, with 12 bases sitting between them. This CDR3 contains 13 residues. The study, taken as a whole, reports: Among spike-specific TCRs, nearly half reportedly target unmutated variant regions.

As concerns this clone: Its antigen is undetermined.

Produced via immunoSEQ multiplex PCR; TCRdb's table is partial and in-frame only. The profile shows tens of thousands of clones, approximately 90% of them singletons. Analysis merged second doses at about 4 or about 12 weeks. The sequencing used peripheral blood, collected 28 days after the second AZD1222 dose. J is TRBJ1-6 and V is TRBV12-3 or TRBV12-4, with D possibly TRBD1 on 5 matching bases. The clonotype comes from an adult who received the AZD1222 COVID-19 vaccine. In nucleotides, the CDR3 is TGTGCCAGCAGTCCCCGGGGGGGGTCACCCCTCCACTTT. Amino acid sequence: CASSPRGGSPLHF.